This TCR beta chain was documented in a study of blood T cell repertoires in COVID-19. Across the whole study: Collection of acute and convalescent COVID-19 samples took place in the United States, Italy and Spain. T cells, B-cell-depleted T cells, or PBMCs provided the cDNA or gDNA that served as material.

Seattle cases were enrolled at active infection and followed longitudinally. The V segment lost 0 bases and the J segment 8 bases; nucleotides outside the gene matches: 10. The CDR3 covers 17 residues. Germline lookup yields CDR1 LNHNV and CDR2 YYDKDF (reference sequence). Original analysis: Amplification of reference gene primers was used by the study to estimate nucleated cell counts. Only in-frame clones appear in the TCRdb table, and some are missing; sequencing was by immunoSEQ multiplex PCR. V, J and clone size were drawn from that table, and D and trimming were deduced from the DNA. The data contain about 120,000 clones, nearly 90% of them singletons.

The V call is TRBV15, the J call TRBJ1-6; 7 bases line up with TRBD1. The clonotype comes from a woman aged 60-75 years with COVID-19, enrolled during active disease. The sample taken for sequencing was peripheral blood. CDR3 sequence reads: CATSRELPTGLDSPLHF. CDR3 coding DNA: TGTGCCACCAGCAGAGAGCTCCCGACAGGGTTGGATTCACCCCTCCACTTT.